This TCR beta chain was found in a study of response to subunit inactivated influenza vaccine. This clonotype was picked up a small number of times. Its target is unknown. Study findings and constraints: Few additional T cells are recruited per seasonal influenza vaccination, authors suggested.

The CDR3 spans 17 residues. The germline CDR1 and CDR2 sequences are LNHNV and YYDKDF (reference sequence). The junction had 9 bases not matched to a gene; V was cut back by 0 bases and J by 5 bases. Each CDR3 protein gets one entry after TCRdb re-called the RT-PCR reads with MiXCR. Of approximately 160,000 distinct CDR3 sequences listed, about 10% are singletons. The chain recombines TRBV15 with TRBJ2-3; the match to TRBD1 covers 9 bases. Sequencing was performed on CD8+ T cells sorted from PBMCs, taken around 25 months after vaccination. The origin of this receptor is a man aged 50-75 years who received an inactivated influenza vaccine. CDR3 sequence: CATSREPGQGIRDTQYF. The CDR3 nucleotides read TGTGCCACCAGCAGAGAACCGGGACAGGGAATACGAGATACGCAGTATTTT.